Sequencing of this TCR beta chain was carried out in a study of blood T cell repertoires in COVID-19. About the study: Both acute and convalescent COVID-19 samples were obtained from the United States, Italy and Spain. PBMCs, B-cell-depleted T cells, or T cells were the source of the cDNA or gDNA that made up the material.

In the original workflow: Reference gene primers were amplified, and this amplification served to estimate nucleated cell counts. Generated by immunoSEQ multiplex PCR, the TCRdb table keeps only in-frame clones and is missing some. D and trimming come from the DNA, and the V and J calls and clone size come from that table. The sample lists 300,000 or so clones, around 89% occurring once. The CDR3 spans 14 residues. Germline V gene data show CDR1 as MDHEN and CDR2 as SYDVKM. V was pared by 2 bases and J by 0 bases, with 5 bases between. The source of this sequence is a woman aged 25 to 39 who had recovered from COVID-19. The sequencing input was peripheral blood. The V and J genes are TRBV28 and TRBJ2-1, with a possible D match to TRBD2 (5 bases). The CDR3 sequence: CASSLGSSYNEQFF. The CDR3 DNA reads as TGTGCCAGCAGTTTAGGGAGCTCCTACAATGAGCAGTTCTTC.